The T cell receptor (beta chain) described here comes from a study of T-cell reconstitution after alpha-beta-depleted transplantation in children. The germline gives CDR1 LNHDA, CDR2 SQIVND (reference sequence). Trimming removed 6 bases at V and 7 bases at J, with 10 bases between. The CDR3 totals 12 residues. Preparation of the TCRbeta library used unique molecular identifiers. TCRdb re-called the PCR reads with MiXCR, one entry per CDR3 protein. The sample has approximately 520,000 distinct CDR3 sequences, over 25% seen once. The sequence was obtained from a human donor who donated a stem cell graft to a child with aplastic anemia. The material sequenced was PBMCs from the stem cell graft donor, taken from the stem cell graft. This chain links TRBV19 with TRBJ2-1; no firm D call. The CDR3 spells CASRIHPNEQFF. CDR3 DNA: TGTGCCAGTAGGATCCACCCTAATGAGCAGTTCTTC. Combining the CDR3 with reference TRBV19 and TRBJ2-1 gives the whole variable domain DGGITQSPKYLFRKEGQNVTLSCEQNLNHDAMYWYRQDPGQGLRLIYYSQIVNDFQKGDIAEGYSVSREKKESFPLTVTSAQKNPTAFYLCASRIHPNEQFFGPGTRLTVL.